This T cell receptor (beta chain) was documented in a study of cytomegalovirus exposure and HLA in healthy donors (dated by TCRdb to about 2017). Regarding the research as a whole: An earlier analysis of 587 of the donors reported about 280 Gb of sequence data and 90 million to 120 million unique TCR beta sequences obtained from roughly 170 million T cells. An early release covering 550 to 700 HLA-typed donors comprised roughly 300 gigabases of sequencing data and roughly 86 million unique TCR sequences. Of the 350 to 450 genotyped donors, more than 75% were placed in the genetic ancestry cluster associated with self-reported Caucasian donors. The aim of the study was to test whether cataloging public T cell receptors could identify signatures of past pathogen exposure. Using immunosequencing, the study profiled T cell repertoires from 550 to 750 subjects and related those repertoires to cytomegalovirus serostatus. A separate validation cohort of roughly 130 different subjects was used in addition to the roughly 720-subject first cohort. The study combined high-throughput TCR immunosequencing, statistical association of individual TCRs with disease status, and machine learning to predict cytomegalovirus infection status. In a later analysis, previously published TCR beta repertoires from 666 donors were re-analyzed and high-resolution HLA genotyping was added so that TCR occurrence patterns could be studied. Rather than drawing on any new phenotypic data, the later analysis identified candidate immune exposures from TCR beta sequences and the way those sequences occurred across donors. In an earlier analysis of roughly 580 of the donors, high-throughput TCR beta sequencing was used to judge whether each TCR beta V gene segment behaved as functional or pseudogenic. Alongside the repertoire data, information on donor age, sex, ethnicity and CMV serostatus was compiled. A later genetic analysis took genome-wide SNP genotypes for about 55% of the 666 donors and used that subset as a discovery cohort. Every discovery cohort repertoire had been produced on one sequencing platform. HLA typing covered class I and class II loci at four-digit resolution. The number of donors typed differed by locus, with about 629-640 for A, B, C, DRB1 and DQB1, 522 for DQA1, 600 to 610 for DPA1, and about 450 for DPB1. Because of strong linkage in the cohort, roughly five DR-DQ haplotypes were treated as single units for association and clustering. Across around 400 genotyped donors of the cohort, an average of about 220,000 unique TCR beta nucleotide sequences per donor were sequenced, and about a sixth of those sequences were non-productive.

The cohort was made up of 666 healthy bone marrow donors. Cohort members were all nominally healthy when sampled, although unrecorded immune exposures were likely present. The donor was CMV seropositive and was included in the group of some 290 seropositive cohort members. Each donor provided a peripheral blood sample, and peripheral blood mononuclear cells were used for TCR beta sequencing. The Qiagen DNeasy Blood Extraction Kit was used to extract genomic DNA from the blood cell samples. Libraries were built with the immunoSEQ multiplex PCR assay. A mixture of 60 forward primers for TCR Vbeta segments and 13 reverse primers for TCR Jbeta segments was used in the multiplex PCR. Amplification of the CDR3 region of rearranged TCR beta genes was performed with a multiplex PCR assay on genomic DNA. Amplified TCR beta libraries were sequenced as 87-base-pair reads on the Illumina HiSeq System. On the authors' methods: Across the 670 or so repertoires, a later analysis counted 80 million or so unique TCR beta chains, 9 million to 14 million of which were shared by at least two donors. Raw reads were error-corrected and collapsed into unique sequences with a nearest-neighbor algorithm that merged closely related sequences to remove PCR and sequencing errors. CDR3 sequences were aligned to IMGT reference sequences to assign V, D and J gene segments. For a sequence to be retained, a match of at least six nucleotides to both a V gene segment and a J gene segment was required. A rearrangement was called productive if the CDR3 had no stop codons and remained in frame with V and J, and every other rearrangement was called non-productive. Following IMGT convention, CDR3 was defined as the stretch from the second conserved V-encoded cysteine up to the conserved J-encoded phenylalanine. Sequences without an unambiguous match to a single V gene segment were excluded from the earlier analysis of about 600 of the donors. An earlier analysis of several hundred of the donors called V segments functional above 56.7% productive rearrangements and segregating when the between-donor standard deviation exceeded 5%. A statistical classification framework was built to diagnose cytomegalovirus status from the catalog of TCR beta chain sequences. A later analysis assigned V and J genes by comparing TCR nucleotide sequences with IMGT/GENE-DB human TR gene sequences. A later analysis assigned CDR3 sequences and most-parsimonious VDJ recombination scenarios with the TCRdist pipeline. In a later analysis, each TCR beta chain was defined by its CDR3 amino acid sequence together with its V-gene family, and reads lacking a unique V-gene family were excluded. To address suspected cross-contamination and a sequencing artifact, a later analysis removed 592 highly shared, low-generation-probability nucleotide sequences. In a later analysis, a clonal expansion index was calculated for each public chain from normalized within-repertoire ranks of inferred template counts. In a later analysis, generation probabilities were computed using a VDJ recombination model fitted to out-of-frame rearrangements, and the results were checked against IGoR. In a later analysis, TCR-TCR, TCR-HLA and TCR-CMV co-occurrence was scored with hypergeometric tests, and a repertoire-size bias correction was applied to TCR pairs. A later analysis estimated false discovery rates by permuting HLA or CMV assignments 20 times. In a later analysis, co-occurring TCRs were grouped using DBSCAN, and TCRdist sequence similarity was added for clustering within HLA-allele-positive subsets. Co-occurrence clustering excluded repertoires with fewer than 30,000 or more than 120,000 public chains, plus five with anomalous nucleotide sharing. As stored in TCRdb, this immuneACCESS dataset retains in-frame rearrangements with V and J assigned. A fraction of the clones does not appear; measured against another copy, unresolved V genes explain less than half of the discrepancy, and the remainder lacks a known reason. D and trimming come from the DNA, and the V and J calls and clone size come from that table. The sample records 150,000 to 200,000 clones, 79% of which are singletons. The ten largest clones represent nearly 4.5% of the sample.

Concerning this clone itself: Its antigen remains undetermined. There are no base qualities to consult, and no much larger clone falls within one base.

Study-level results and caveats: Several of the top co-occurrence clusters appeared to be linked to parvovirus B19, influenza, CMV and Epstein-Barr virus, according to a later analysis. Because HLA typing was missing for some donors at each locus, association tests included only the typed subset. According to a later analysis, most CMV-associated TCR beta chains appeared to be HLA-restricted, and the HLA associations seemed to be driven largely by CMV exposure. In a later analysis, the rate of TCR association differed among HLA loci, with DRB1 alleles having the most associated TCRs and HLA-C alleles having the fewest. This cohort had only TCR beta chains sequenced, and the lack of alpha or paired-chain data limited which features could be detected. While some public TCRs were present in many individuals, most TCR sequences turned up only very rarely across donors. A few of the identified cytomegalovirus-associated TCR beta chains were confirmed in vitro to be specific for cytomegalovirus antigens. The sequencing pipeline was judged likely to have produced a cluster of highly shared sequence variants as a technical artifact. The earlier analysis of nearly 600 of the donors excluded 15 to 20 rarely observed V segments, including chromosome 9 orphons, because counts were too low. A further reported finding was that TCR beta sequences accurately predicted the HLA-A and HLA-B alleles for most subjects in the first cohort. Compared with equally common non-associated chains, HLA-associated TCR beta chains in a later analysis were more clonally expanded and had lower generation probabilities. Some IMGT-functional V segments, including TRBV6-2 and TRBV6-3, could not be distinguished by the 87-base-pair reads and were therefore excluded. Sequencing depth was assumed to be roughly uniform across donors in the presence/absence analyses, though that assumption may not hold. Linkage disequilibrium might explain the correlated functional status among segregating V segments, but an unknown experimental factor could not be ruled out. Strong co-occurrence of HLA alleles, especially DR and DQ, made assigning TCR associations to individual alleles difficult. For the cohort, immune exposure information was limited to CMV serostatus. According to a later genetic analysis, donors in an Asian-associated ancestry cluster had fewer N-insertions in productive TCRs than the approximately 700-donor mean. According to the authors, the approach could potentially be generalized to other disease states and immunological phenotypes. In a later genetic analysis, a missense DCLRE1C variant was associated with V-gene and J-gene trimming of TCR beta chains, and the association was replicated in an independent cohort. In the study, approximately 160 TCR beta chains were listed as associated with cytomegalovirus. Cytomegalovirus status was reported to be diagnosed by the classifier with high specificity and sensitivity in both the original and validation cohorts. Broadly in line with IMGT annotations, most TCR beta V segments showed up in productive rearrangements about 87% or about 30% of the time in an earlier analysis of 587 of the donors. Specific HLA alleles were associated with 16,951 TCR beta sequences at a false discovery rate of 0.05 in a later analysis.

Unmatched junction bases come to 6, with V trimmed by 0 bases and J by 9 bases. CDR1 and CDR2, per the germline V gene, are SGDLS and YYNGEE. From cysteine to phenylalanine, the CDR3 is 14 amino acids long. Only the CDR3 region is kept as DNA, spanning 42 bases read in frame from base 1. The V and J segments used are TRBV9 and TRBJ2-3, and 8 junction bases match TRBD2. The specimen was PBMCs. This clonotype originated in a woman aged 25 to 39 in good health and CMV-seropositive. The CDR3 here reads CASSVAQAGGTQYF. The DNA sequence is given as TGTGCCAGCAGCGTAGCTCAGGCGGGGGGAACGCAGTATTTT.